The 19 T cell receptor beta chains given below trace back to one sample, sequenced in a study of cytomegalovirus exposure and HLA in healthy donors. Researchers ran the PCR with 60 Vbeta and 13 Jbeta primers. Assay used: immunoSEQ multiplex PCR; TCRdb lists only in-frame clones, some missing. The table includes around 140,000 clones, around three quarters detected once. Sequencing was performed on PBMCs. These receptors came from a man aged 40-49 years in good health and CMV-seropositive.

The chain employs TRBV2 and TRBJ2-5; 10 bases are a match to TRBD2. J was trimmed by 1 base and V by 4 bases; bases with no gene match: 3. The CDR3 runs 15 residues. Looked up from germline, CDR1 is SNHLY and CDR2 is FYNNEI. The CDR3 sequence: CASSVAGGGQETQYF. For the CDR3, the DNA is TGTGCCAGCAGTGTAGCGGGGGGAGGCCAAGAGACCCAGTACTTC. The entire variable domain, with the rest obtained from reference TRBV2 and TRBJ2-5, is as follows: EPEVTQTPSHQVTQMGQEVILRCVPISNHLYFYWYRQILGQKVEFLVSFYNNEISEKSEIFDDQFSVERPDGSNFTLKIRSTKLEDSAMYFCASSVAGGGQETQYFGPGTRLLVL.

The rearrangement uses TRBV6-1 and TRBJ1-1, with a possible D match to TRBD1 (6 bases). The V end was cut by 6 bases, the J end by 1 base, with 12 bases between. This CDR3 is built from 14 residues. From germline, CDR1 is MNHNS and CDR2 SASEGT. CDR3: CASRMKGGNTEAFF. CDR3 bases: TGTGCCAGCAGGATGAAAGGGGGGAACACTGAAGCTTTCTTT.

This chain connects TRBV27 to TRBJ2-1; no clear D. V shed 2 bases and J shed 7 bases, with 3 bases lying between them. Per the germline V gene, CDR1 is MNHEY and CDR2 is SMNVEV (reference sequence). CDR3 length: 11 amino acids. CDR3 sequence reads: CASSLANEQFF. The CDR3 region has the DNA TGTGCCAGCAGTTTAGCGAATGAGCAGTTCTTC.

This chain uses TRBV10-3 with TRBJ2-5, with D hard to call. The J call may be mistaken, given a closer DNA end match to TRBJ2-7. Germline V gene sequence: CDR1 ENHRY, CDR2 SYGVKD. CDR3 size: 14 residues. CDR3 nucleotides: TGTGCCATCAGTGAGTCGATCGGAAACTACGAGCAGTACTTC. This sequence encodes CAISESIGNYEQYF.

The gene calls are TRBV9 and TRBJ1-1; D not resolved. This CDR3 comprises 15 residues. CDR1 is SGDLS, CDR2 YYNGEE, per germline. V dropped 4 bases and J dropped 1 base, with 14 bases sitting between them. The CDR3 DNA sequence: TGTGCCAGCAGCCTGGAGACGGGAAAGAACACTGAAGCTTTCTTT. This sequence encodes CASSLETGKNTEAFF.

In this sample, this clone turned up a few times. V gene TRBV9 combines with J gene TRBJ2-5; D possibly corresponds to TRBD2 (6 bases). The V gene lost 4 bases and the J gene lost 5 bases, with 24 bases spanning the gap. The CDR3 runs to 17 residues. CDR1 and CDR2 from the germline V gene are SGDLS and YYNGEE. CDR3 amino acids: CASSPRGGRRGGETQYF. The CDR3 DNA reads TGTGCCAGCAGCCCCCGGGGTGGGCGGAGAGGAGGGGAGACCCAGTACTTC.

The chain joins TRBV7-8 to TRBJ1-1; possible D gene TRBD1, 6 bases. The CDR3 totals 16 residues. Trimming shortened V by 5 bases and J by 5 bases, and 21 bases separated the two germline ends. Germline CDR1 and CDR2: SGHVS and FQNEAQ. In DNA form, the CDR3 reads TGTGCCAGCAGCCTTTACCGAGGGGGGGGAGGGACTGAAGCTTTCTTT. It encodes CASSLYRGGGGTEAFF. The full variable domain, completed using reference TRBV7-8 and TRBJ1-1, is GAGVSQSPRYKVAKRGQDVALRCDPISGHVSLFWYQQALGQGPEFLTYFQNEAQLDKSGLPSDRFFAERPEGSVSTLKIQRTQQEDSAVYLCASSLYRGGGGTEAFFGQGTRLTVV.

This chain connects TRBV7-8 to TRBJ2-3; perhaps TRBD2 as D (5 bases). Trimming cost V 0 bases and J 5 bases, with 9 bases left between them. CDR3 length: 14 amino acids. Germline CDR1 is SGHVS and CDR2 is FQNEAQ. CDR3 region: CASSLAGAKDTQYF. In DNA, the CDR3 is TGTGCCAGCAGCTTAGCGGGAGCCAAAGATACGCAGTATTTT.

V is TRBV5-1 and J is TRBJ2-1, with 9 bases identical to TRBD2. Germline CDR1 SGHRS, CDR2 YFSETQ. Trimming took 4 bases from V and 0 from J; bases not matched to a gene: 2. This CDR3 region has 15 residues. In nucleotides, the CDR3 is TGCGCCAGCAGCATTAGCGGGGGCTCCTACAATGAGCAGTTCTTC. Residues: CASSISGGSYNEQFF.

This clone has more than one count but fewer than ten. The CDR3 nucleotides read TGTGCCAGCTCACCGGGACAAGACTCGCTCTATGGCTACACCTTC. Amino acid sequence: CASSPGQDSLYGYTF. The gene calls are TRBV18 and TRBJ1-2; D is possibly TRBD1 (6 bases). V gave up 3 bases and J gave up 4 bases, with 15 bases separating them. Germline-derived CDR1 and CDR2 are KGHSH and LQKENI. The CDR3 is 15 amino acids.

This chain links TRBV6-5 with TRBJ2-3, with D perhaps TRBD2 (6 bases). V lost 6 bases to trimming and J lost 7 bases, with 14 bases between them. The CDR3 has 13 amino acids. CDR1 and CDR2 from the germline V gene are MNHEY and SVGAGI. CDR3 amino acids: CASSPGTPHTQYF. The CDR3 coding sequence is TGTGCCAGCAGCCCCGGGACTCCACATACGCAGTATTTT.

This clone was recorded a few times. This chain connects TRBV4-3 to TRBJ1-1; D unclear. The germline gives CDR1 LGHNA, CDR2 YSLEER. V shed 2 bases and J shed 0 bases, with 4 bases lying between them. The CDR3 has 13 residues. The DNA for the CDR3 is TGCGCCAGCAGCCAAAGCGTGAACACTGAAGCTTTCTTT. Its translation: CASSQSVNTEAFF.

The chain combines TRBV5-6 with TRBJ2-3; 9 bases map to TRBD1. After removal of 4 bases from V and 0 bases from J, the junction contained 3 bases not matched to a gene. The CDR3 consists of 15 residues. CDR1 SGHDT and CDR2 YYEEEE come from the germline V gene. Written as DNA, the CDR3 is TGTGCCAGCAGCGCGGGACAGGGAAGCACAGATACGCAGTATTTT. Translated: CASSAGQGSTDTQYF.

This clone was detected only once. The rearrangement links TRBV5-4 to TRBJ1-1; D might be TRBD1 (5 bases). Germline assignment: CDR1 SGHNT and CDR2 YYREEE (reference sequence). The ends were cut back, 1 base at V and 0 bases at J, with 13 bases in the middle. CDR3 length: 16 residues. CDR3 in DNA: TGTGCCAGCAGCTTGAATGGGGGAGGGATGAACACTGAAGCTTTCTTT. It codes for CASSLNGGGMNTEAFF.

The genes are TRBV27 and TRBJ2-1; 7 bases are shared with TRBD1. With V trimmed by 6 bases and J by 1 base, 9 bases remained unmatched. CDR1 and CDR2 from the germline V gene are MNHEY and SMNVEV (reference sequence). The CDR3 is 16 residues long. CDR3 residues: CASSRVRGRSYNEQFF. CDR3 DNA sequence: TGTGCCAGCAGCCGCGTGAGGGGGCGGTCCTACAATGAGCAGTTCTTC.

The chain uses TRBV5-1 and TRBJ2-7, with D possibly TRBD1 on 6 matching bases. The V gene's germline CDR1 is SGHRS and CDR2 YFSETQ. The CDR3 has 10 residues. Between the trimmed V and J ends, which lost 8 bases and 7 bases, there was a span of 10 bases. In DNA, the CDR3 is TGCGCCAGAGTTGGGACAGAGCAGTACTTC. Translation: CARVGTEQYF.

This clone showed up just once. This chain connects TRBV7-8 to TRBJ2-5; TRBD2 might be the D (6 bases). This CDR3 is 13 amino acids long. CDR1 SGHVS and CDR2 FQNEAQ come from the germline V gene. The ends were cut back, 5 bases at V and 1 base at J, with 8 bases in the middle. CDR3 amino acids: CASSAGGQETQYF. CDR3 sequence (DNA): TGTGCCAGCAGCGCCGGGGGCCAAGAGACCCAGTACTTC.

The chain links TRBV2 to TRBJ2-1; no firm D call. V was shortened by 6 bases and J by 7 bases, with 10 bases between the two germline ends. Germline CDR1 is SNHLY and CDR2 is FYNNEI. This CDR3 is built from 12 residues. Here the CDR3 DNA reads TGTGCCAGCAGCCTACTATCTAATGAGCAGTTCTTC. As protein: CASSLLSNEQFF.

The CDR3 reads CASRQGTNSYEQYF. DNA of the CDR3: TGCGCCAGCAGACAAGGGACTAACTCCTACGAGCAGTACTTC. The chain employs TRBV5-1 and TRBJ2-7; 7 nucleotides agree with TRBD2. The CDR3 covers 14 residues. V dropped 5 bases and J dropped 0; count of bases not matched to a gene: 5. Germline loops: CDR1 SGHRS, CDR2 YFSETQ.